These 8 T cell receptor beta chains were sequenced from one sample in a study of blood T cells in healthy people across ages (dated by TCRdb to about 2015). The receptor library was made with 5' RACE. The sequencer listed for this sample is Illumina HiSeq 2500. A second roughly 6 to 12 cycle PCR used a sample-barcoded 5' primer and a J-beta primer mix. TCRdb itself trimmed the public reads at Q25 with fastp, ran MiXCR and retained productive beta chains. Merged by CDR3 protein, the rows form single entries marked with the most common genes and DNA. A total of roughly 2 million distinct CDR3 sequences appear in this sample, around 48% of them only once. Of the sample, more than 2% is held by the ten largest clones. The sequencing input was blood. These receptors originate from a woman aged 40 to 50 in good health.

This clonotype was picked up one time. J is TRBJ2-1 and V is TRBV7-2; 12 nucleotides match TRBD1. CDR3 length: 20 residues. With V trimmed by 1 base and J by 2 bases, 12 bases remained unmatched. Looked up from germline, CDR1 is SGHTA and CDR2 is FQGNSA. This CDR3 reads CASSLVRYRDRGLTYNEQFF. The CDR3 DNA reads TGTGCCAGCAGCTTAGTCCGGTATAGGGACAGGGGGCTAACCTACAATGAGCAGTTCTTC.

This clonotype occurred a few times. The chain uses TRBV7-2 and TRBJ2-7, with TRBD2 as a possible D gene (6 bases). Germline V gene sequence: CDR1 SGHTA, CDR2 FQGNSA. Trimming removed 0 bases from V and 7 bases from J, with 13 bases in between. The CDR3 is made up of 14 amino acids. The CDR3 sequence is CASSLAGRAGEQYF. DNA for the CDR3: TGTGCCAGCAGCTTAGCGGGCCGGGCGGGGGAGCAGTACTTC.

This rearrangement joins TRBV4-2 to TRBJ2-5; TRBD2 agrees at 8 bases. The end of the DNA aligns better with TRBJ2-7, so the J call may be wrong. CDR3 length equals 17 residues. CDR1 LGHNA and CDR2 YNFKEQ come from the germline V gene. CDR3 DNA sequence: TGTGCCAGCAGCCAAGTTTCGGTTATAGCGGGGAACGCCGAGCAGTACTTC. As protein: CASSQVSVIAGNAEQYF.

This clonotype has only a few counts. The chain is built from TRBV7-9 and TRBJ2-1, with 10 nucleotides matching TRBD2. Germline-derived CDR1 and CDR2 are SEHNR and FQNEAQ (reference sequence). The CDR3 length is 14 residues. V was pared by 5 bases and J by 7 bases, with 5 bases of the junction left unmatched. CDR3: CASSRVAGGNEQFF. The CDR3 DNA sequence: TGTGCCAGCAGCCGAGTAGCGGGGGGTAATGAGCAGTTCTTC.

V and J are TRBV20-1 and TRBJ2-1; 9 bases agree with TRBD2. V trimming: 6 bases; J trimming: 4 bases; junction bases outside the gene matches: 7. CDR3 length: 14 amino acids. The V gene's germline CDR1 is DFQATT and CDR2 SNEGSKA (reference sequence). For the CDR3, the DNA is TGCAGTGCGTTTACTAGCGGGCTATACAATGAGCAGTTCTTC. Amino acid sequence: CSAFTSGLYNEQFF.

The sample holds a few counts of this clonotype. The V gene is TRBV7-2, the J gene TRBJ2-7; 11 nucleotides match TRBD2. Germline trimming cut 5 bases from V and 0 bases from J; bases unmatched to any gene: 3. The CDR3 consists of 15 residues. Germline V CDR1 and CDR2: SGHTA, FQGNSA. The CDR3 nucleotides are TGTGCCAGCAGCCCTAGCGGGGGGATCTCCTACGAGCAGTACTTC. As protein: CASSPSGGISYEQYF.

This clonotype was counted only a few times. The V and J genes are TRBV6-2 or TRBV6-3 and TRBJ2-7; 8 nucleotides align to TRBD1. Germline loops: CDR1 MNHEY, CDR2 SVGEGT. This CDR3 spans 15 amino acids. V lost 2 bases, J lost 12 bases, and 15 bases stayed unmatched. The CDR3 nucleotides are TGTGCCAGCAGTTACCGCACATGGGCAAGGGACAGGTTGTACTTC. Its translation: CASSYRTWARDRLYF.

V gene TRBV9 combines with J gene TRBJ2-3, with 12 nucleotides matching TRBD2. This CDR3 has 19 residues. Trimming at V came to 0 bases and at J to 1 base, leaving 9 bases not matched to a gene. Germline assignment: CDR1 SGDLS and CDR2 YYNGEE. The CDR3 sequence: CASSVVGLAGGPRTDTQYF. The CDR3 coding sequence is TGTGCCAGCAGCGTAGTTGGGCTAGCGGGGGGGCCTCGCACAGATACGCAGTATTTT.